These T cell receptor beta chains were read from a single sample in a study of a mutant IDH1 vaccine in newly diagnosed glioma. The assay was immunoSEQ multiplex PCR, and TCRdb's table has in-frame clones only and misses some. The repertoire includes about 98,000 clones, around 90% of them detected once, and approximately 0.58% sits in the top ten. The specimen comprised PBMCs, sampled from a glioma patient treated with radiotherapy, temozolomide or both. Receptors were obtained from a woman aged 45-59 years with glioma. CDR3s leave out the opening cysteine and the closing phenylalanine or tryptophan. A D gene is named only where the DNA matches it firmly.

>.|TRBV6-1
ASSGDTYEQY
>.|TRBV29-1
SVQRTGWARQETQY
>TRBD2|TRBV7-3
ASSRTSGRWETQY
>.|TRBV19
ASSTDIPGTEAF
>TRBD2|TRBV7-9
ASSSSGSAYEQY
>.|TRBV28
ASSLDRENQPQH
>.|TRBV4-1
ASSSGGVTYEQY
>.|TRBV30
ACSFNRVNEQF
>.|TRBV30
AWSGGQEHQPQH
>.|TRBV4-1
ASSPVLGETQY
>TRBD2|TRBV4-1
ASSQAIFSGRRAGELF
>.|TRBV6-4
ASSESPGTPLH
>.|TRBV5-4
ASSGGYEQY
>TRBD2|TRBV5-1
ASSLHGGGEQY
>.|TRBV6-6
ASSPTGRDEQF
>TRBD2|TRBV11-2
ASSWGGTGELF
>TRBD1|TRBV28
ASSFQGANTEAF
>.|TRBV19
ASSMSGLRNTEAF